This entry lists 25 T cell receptor beta chains sequenced from one sample in a study of regulatory T cells in long-lasting Graves disease (dated by TCRdb to the early 2020s). Receptors were amplified or captured by multiplex PCR. The instrument given in TCRdb is Illumina HiSeq 4000. TCR beta libraries were built with iRepertoire HTBI primers and Arm-PCR amplification of CDR3 regions. TCRdb redid the processing of the public reads, applying fastp at Q25 and MiXCR, and retained in-frame beta chains. Each record represents a unique CDR3 protein, reported with the most common genes and DNA among its rows. Within this sample are roughly 360,000 distinct CDR3 sequences, with 23% of them counted one time only. The top ten hold around 30% of the sample. This specimen's time point label, interpreted: persistent/refractory GD, antithyroid drugs over 5 years with positive TRAb. RNA was extracted from PBMCs in TRIzol for both TCR sequencing and RNA sequencing.

This specimen was peripheral blood mononuclear cells (PBMCs), taken when the disease was refractory, from a patient treated with antithyroid drugs. The receptors here all came from a woman in her thirties or forties with Graves disease. Donor details come from another sample of the same person, matched by shared clones.

This clonotype was detected only a few times. This sequence joins TRBV10-2 and TRBJ2-2; D remains unclear. CDR1 and CDR2 from the germline V gene are WSHSY and SAAADI. The CDR3 covers 13 residues. The V end lost 6 bases, the J end lost 6 bases, and 11 bases lay between the germline ends. CDR3 sequence reads: CASRSPLSGELFF. CDR3 nucleotides: TGCGCCAGCAGAAGCCCCCTCTCCGGGGAGCTGTTTTTT.

The chain has TRBV2 and TRBJ2-5; possible D gene TRBD2, 7 bases. Germline-derived CDR1 and CDR2 are SNHLY and FYNNEI. The length of the CDR3 is 16 residues. V was pared by 4 bases and J by 2 bases, with 17 bases between. CDR3: CASSVTAGALQETQYF. The CDR3, as DNA: TGTGCCAGCAGTGTCACGGCGGGGGCGCTGCAAGAGACCCAGTACTTC.

The chain couples TRBV5-6 to TRBJ2-4, with a possible D match to TRBD1 (6 bases). The CDR3 has 17 residues. V was clipped by 0 bases and J by 0 bases, with 13 bases between them. Looked up from germline, CDR1 is SGHDT and CDR2 is YYEEEE. The CDR3 reads CASSLDLGDIAKNIQYF. DNA for the CDR3: TGTGCCAGCAGCTTGGATCTCGGGGACATAGCCAAAAACATTCAGTACTTC.

V gene TRBV6-2 or TRBV6-3 combines with J gene TRBJ1-3, with 9 bases fitting TRBD1. There are 15 residues in the CDR3. CDR1 MNHEY and CDR2 SVGEGT come from the germline V gene. The V and J ends lost 5 bases and 3 bases, in that order; junction bases with no gene match: 5. CDR3 coding DNA: TGTGCCAGCAGTCCACAGGGGGCGCGTGGAAACACCATATATTTT. It yields the protein CASSPQGARGNTIYF.

There are many counts of this clonotype. V is TRBV28 and J is TRBJ2-5, with D perhaps TRBD2 (5 bases). The V gene lost 6 bases and the J gene lost 2 bases, with 10 bases spanning the gap. Germline lookup yields CDR1 MDHEN and CDR2 SYDVKM. The CDR3 spans 13 residues. The CDR3 region is CASSFRGQETQYF. As DNA, the CDR3 is TGTGCCAGCAGCTTCCGAGGGCAAGAGACCCAGTACTTC.

The V and J genes are TRBV5-1 and TRBJ2-7; TRBD2 might be the D (5 bases). The germline V gene encodes CDR1 SGHRS and CDR2 YFSETQ. V was cut by 7 bases and J by 0 bases, with 14 bases left in between. This CDR3 has 14 amino acids. CDR3 in amino acids: CASGLVSGSYEQYF. The CDR3 region has the DNA TGCGCCAGCGGCCTTGTGAGCGGCTCCTACGAGCAGTACTTC.

This rearrangement joins TRBV12-3 or TRBV12-4 to TRBJ2-2, with TRBD1 identical over 8 bases. The CDR3 extends over 14 amino acids. Trimming removed 3 bases from V and 6 bases from J; junction bases left unmatched: 3. CDR3: CASSLGQAAGELFF. The CDR3 DNA reads as TGTGCCAGCAGTTTGGGACAGGCCGCCGGGGAGCTGTTTTTT.

This clonotype was counted between two and nine times. The rearrangement joins TRBV20-1 to TRBJ2-2; D is possibly TRBD2 (6 bases). Germline V gene data show CDR1 as DFQATT and CDR2 as SNEGSKA (reference sequence). This CDR3 is built from 12 residues. V lost 6 bases to trimming and J lost 3 bases, with 8 bases between them. The chain's CDR3 is CSARGHTGELFF. In nucleotides, the CDR3 is TGCAGTGCGCGGGGCCACACCGGGGAGCTGTTTTTT.

The table lists this clonotype with many counts. J is TRBJ1-2 and V is TRBV27; D perhaps matches TRBD1 (6 bases). V lost 2 bases, J lost 2 bases, and 6 bases lay in between. This CDR3 is 13 amino acids long. The germline CDR1 and CDR2 sequences are MNHEY and SMNVEV (reference sequence). The CDR3 DNA reads TGTGCCAGCAGTTTAGGACAGAACTATGGCTACACCTTC. As protein: CASSLGQNYGYTF.

The sample holds a few counts of this clonotype. The chain is built from TRBV16 and TRBJ2-2; D call uncertain. The CDR3 consists of 16 residues. Trimming cost V 0 bases and J 3 bases, with 11 bases left between them. Looked up from germline, CDR1 is KGHSY and CDR2 is FQNENV. The CDR3 nucleotides are TGTGCCAGCAGCCAATCGGCCAGCATTGACACCGGGGAGCTGTTTTTT. It translates to CASSQSASIDTGELFF.

The chain joins TRBV28 to TRBJ2-2; D is undetermined. The CDR3 runs 10 residues. Germline values: CDR1 MDHEN, CDR2 SYDVKM. V lost 7 bases and J lost 7, with 4 bases in between. CDR3 amino acids: CASKGGELFF. The CDR3 region has the DNA TGTGCCAGCAAAGGCGGGGAGCTGTTTTTT. Combining the CDR3 with reference TRBV28 and TRBJ2-2 gives the whole variable domain DVKVTQSSRYLVKRTGEKVFLECVQDMDHENMFWYRQDPGLGLRLIYFSYDVKMKEKGDIPEGYSVSREKKERFSLILESASTNQTSMYLCASKGGELFFGEGSRLTVL.

About this clonotype itself: A much larger clonotype is one base distant, so this may be a read error. This is likely a read error, given that the CDR3 carries no conserved phenylalanine or tryptophan at its end. The chain is built from TRBV15 and TRBJ1-1; D is uncertain. Per germline, CDR1 LNHNV and CDR2 YYDKDF (reference sequence). V was clipped by 4 bases and J by 1 base, with 7 bases between them. The CDR3 length is 13 residues. CDR3 coding DNA: TGTGCCACCAGCATCCAGAGGAACACTGAAGCTTTCCTT. Protein product: CATSIQRNTEAFL.

This clonotype showed up just a few times. V usage is TRBV4-1 and J usage is TRBJ1-4, with D perhaps TRBD1 (5 bases). In germline, CDR1 is MGHRA, CDR2 YSYEKL. V lost 3 bases and J 7 bases, leaving 15 bases between the germline ends. This CDR3 comprises 15 residues. Here the CDR3 reads CASSQTVTGFEKLFF. CDR3 DNA: TGCGCCAGCAGCCAGACGGTAACAGGTTTTGAAAAACTGTTTTTT.

This clonotype showed up many times. In DNA form, the CDR3 reads TGTGCCAGTAGTATGCCCGGTTTTGGCTATGGCTACACCTTC. Protein: CASSMPGFGYGYTF. This chain connects TRBV19 to TRBJ1-2; D uncertain. V lost 3 bases to trimming and J lost 4 bases, with 12 bases between them. Looked up from germline, CDR1 is LNHDA and CDR2 is SQIVND (reference sequence). There are 14 residues in the CDR3.

The chain employs TRBV25-1 and TRBJ2-4; unclear D gene. The CDR3 is 22 amino acids. CDR1 and CDR2 (germline): MGHDK, SYGVNS. Trimming left V 4 bases short and J 1 base short, with 32 bases between. CDR3 amino acids: CASSGPSGTSIIPPRAKNIQYF. The CDR3 region has the DNA TGTGCCAGCAGTGGCCCTTCGGGCACCTCGATAATCCCCCCGCGGGCCAAAAACATTCAGTACTTC.

This clonotype was seen many times. The gene calls are TRBV20-1 and TRBJ1-1; D unresolved. V was trimmed by 6 bases and J by 6 bases, leaving 17 bases between them. The CDR3 loop spans 13 amino acids. Germline V gene sequence: CDR1 DFQATT, CDR2 SNEGSKA (reference sequence). The CDR3 DNA follows: TGCAGTGCCACCTTGGGTATTGGCGCTGAAGCTTTCTTT. It specifies CSATLGIGAEAFF.

The chain has TRBV5-1 and TRBJ2-2, with D perhaps TRBD1 or TRBD2 (5 bases each). Germline CDR1 SGHRS, CDR2 YFSETQ. The V end was cut by 4 bases, the J end by 1 base, with 20 bases between. The CDR3 sequence is 18 residues long. The CDR3 DNA follows: TGCGCCAGCAGCCCGAGAATTTCCGGGACCAAGAACACCGGGGAGCTGTTTTTT. Amino acid sequence: CASSPRISGTKNTGELFF.

This clonotype came up many times. The V call is TRBV5-1, the J call TRBJ1-6, with TRBD1 matching 8 bases. Trimming at V came to 4 bases and at J to 7 bases, leaving 4 bases not matched to a gene. The germline gives CDR1 SGHRS, CDR2 YFSETQ. The CDR3 runs 14 residues. Written as DNA, the CDR3 is TGCGCCAGCAGCGTGACAGGGGACAATTCACCCCTCCACTTT. This encodes CASSVTGDNSPLHF.

This clonotype was seen a handful of times. This chain joins TRBV4-1 and TRBJ2-5; TRBD2 agrees at 12 bases. Trimming took 6 bases from V and 4 from J; bases not matched to a gene: 3. The CDR3 is made up of 14 amino acids. Germline CDR1 and CDR2: MGHRA and YSYEKL. In DNA, the CDR3 is TGCGCCAGCAGGACTAGCGGGAGCGGAGAGACCCAGTACTTC. Translated, it gives CASRTSGSGETQYF.

This clonotype was found many times. The chain employs TRBV10-3 and TRBJ2-2, with 9 bases aligning to TRBD1. J lost 4 bases, V lost 6 bases, and 3 bases had no gene match. Germline V gene data show CDR1 as ENHRY and CDR2 as SYGVKD. This CDR3 region has 14 residues. The CDR3 nucleotides read TGTGCCATCAGAGAGGGACAGGGCACCGGGGAGCTGTTTTTT. Translating gives CAIREGQGTGELFF.

This clonotype was detected ten times or more. The chain carries TRBV7-9 and TRBJ2-5; unclear D gene. Trimming took off 4 bases at V and 5 bases at J, with 8 bases between the two ends. Germline V CDR1 and CDR2: SEHNR, FQNEAQ (reference sequence). This CDR3 is 12 amino acids long. The CDR3 reads CASSSNRETQYF. The CDR3 coding sequence is TGTGCCAGCAGCTCGAACCGGGAGACCCAGTACTTC. Combining the CDR3 with reference TRBV7-9 and TRBJ2-5 gives the whole variable domain DTGVSQNPRHKITKRGQNVTFRCDPISEHNRLYWYRQTLGQGPEFLTYFQNEAQLEKSRLLSDRFSAERPKGSFSTLEIQRTEQGDSAMYLCASSSNRETQYFGPGTRLLVL.

The rearrangement links TRBV6-5 to TRBJ1-2; D is uncertain. V was cut by 2 bases and J by 3 bases, with 7 bases left in between. The CDR3 length is 13 residues. The V gene's germline CDR1 is MNHEY and CDR2 SVGAGI. CDR3 protein: CASSYETYYGYTF. The CDR3 bases are TGTGCCAGCAGTTACGAGACATACTATGGCTACACCTTC.

This clonotype showed up just a few times. CDR3 sequence reads: CASTRGRTEAFF. CDR3 in DNA: TGTGCCAGCACCAGGGGTCGGACTGAAGCTTTCTTT. The rearrangement uses TRBV6-1 and TRBJ1-1; a weak D match, TRBD1 (6 bases). The germline V gene has CDR1 MNHNS and CDR2 SASEGT. Between the trimmed V and J ends, which lost 7 bases and 5 bases, there was a span of 11 bases. This CDR3 has 12 residues.

This clonotype was seen repeatedly, ten times or more. V usage is TRBV12-3 or TRBV12-4 and J usage is TRBJ2-5; D is undetermined. The CDR3 sequence is 13 residues long. V was pared by 3 bases and J by 5 bases, with 10 bases between. The CDR3, as DNA: TGTGCCAGCAGTTTTTGGCGCGTGGAGACCCAGTACTTC. Translating it yields CASSFWRVETQYF.

This clonotype has only a few counts. V and J are TRBV24-1 and TRBJ1-5; no clear D gene. CDR1 is KGHDR and CDR2 is SFDVKD in the germline V gene. With 3 bases removed from V and 7 bases from J, the gap between germline ends came to 18 bases. This CDR3 contains 16 residues. The CDR3 nucleotides are TGTGCCACCAGTGATCCCCGTCTGGGAGCGGGGCAGCCCCAGCATTTT. It codes for CATSDPRLGAGQPQHF.